These 17 T cell receptor beta chains share one sample of origin, sequenced in a study of control samples from healthy donors and cancer patients. Produced via immunoSEQ multiplex PCR; TCRdb's table is partial and in-frame only. The data hold about 89,000 clones, with about 89% observed a single time. Sequences were obtained from blood. The receptors were gathered from a man aged 25 to 45 in good health.

The chain recombines TRBV19 with TRBJ1-2; unclear D gene. V was pared by 6 bases and J by 5 bases, with 13 bases between. CDR1 is LNHDA, CDR2 SQIVND, per germline (reference sequence). The CDR3 covers 13 residues. The CDR3 loop reads CASRSLGRYGYTF. CDR3 DNA: TGTGCCAGTAGGAGCCTAGGACGGTATGGCTACACCTTC.

The rearrangement uses TRBV6-6 and TRBJ1-1, with TRBD1 matching over 9 bases. Looked up from germline, CDR1 is MNHNY and CDR2 is SVGAGI (reference sequence). This CDR3 comprises 13 residues. J was trimmed by 10 bases and V by 5 bases; bases with no gene match: 8. The CDR3 DNA reads TGTGCCAGCAGTCGGGACAGGGAGGGGGGAGCTTTCTTT. Translation gives CASSRDREGGAFF.

The chain joins TRBV4-1 to TRBJ2-7; perhaps TRBD1 as D (5 bases). The CDR3 is 15 amino acids. CDR1 is MGHRA and CDR2 is YSYEKL in the germline V gene. The V end lost 1 base, the J end lost 3 bases, and 13 bases lay between the germline ends. The CDR3 reads CASSQAQGMGYEQYF. The CDR3 DNA reads TGCGCCAGCAGCCAAGCGCAGGGTATGGGCTACGAGCAGTACTTC.

This clone appeared once. J is TRBJ1-2 and V is TRBV29-1; D unresolved. Germline CDR1 is SQVTM and CDR2 is ANQGSEA. The CDR3 is made up of 12 amino acids. The V gene lost 7 bases and the J gene lost 3 bases, with 12 bases spanning the gap. CDR3 DNA: TGCAGCGCCCGCCCGGAAGACTATGGCTACACCTTC. This codes for CSARPEDYGYTF. Full variable domain (remainder filled in from reference TRBV29-1 and TRBJ1-2): SAVISQKPSRDICQRGTSLTIQCQVDSQVTMMFWYRQQPGQSLTLIATANQGSEATYESGFVIDKFPISRPNLTFSTLTVSNMSPEDSSIYLCSARPEDYGYTFGSGTRLTVV.

The chain is built from TRBV6-5 and TRBJ1-1, with 12 bases identical to TRBD1. There are 14 residues in the CDR3. The J segment lost 5 bases and the V segment lost 5 bases, leaving 3 bases of the junction unmatched. Germline CDR1 reads MNHEY; CDR2 reads SVGAGI. CDR3: CASSRDRGRTEAFF. The CDR3 DNA follows: TGTGCCAGCAGTAGGGACAGGGGGCGGACTGAAGCTTTCTTT.

The chain links TRBV19 to TRBJ1-2, with 8 nucleotides matching TRBD1. Losses at the gene ends were 5 bases for V and 3 bases for J; bases not matched to a gene: 17. Germline CDR1 reads LNHDA; CDR2 reads SQIVND (reference sequence). The CDR3 runs 18 residues. CDR3 sequence: CASSVPTGAYTPDYGYTF. The CDR3 nucleotides read TGTGCCAGTAGTGTACCGACAGGGGCCTACACCCCTGACTATGGCTACACCTTC.

As concerns this clone: One junction end does not reproduce the germline sequence, and a read error may be involved. The chain joins TRBV5-1 to TRBJ1-1, with D tentatively TRBD1 (6 bases). This CDR3 is built from 15 residues. Germline CDR1 SGHRS, CDR2 YFSETQ. In DNA, the CDR3 is TGCGCCAGCGGCTTGTTGGGACACATGAACACTGAAGCTTTCTTT. This codes for CASGLLGHMNTEAFF.

The chain combines TRBV24-1 with TRBJ1-2; no clear D. The V and J ends lost 1 base and 8 bases respectively, with 19 bases between them. This CDR3 region has 16 residues. Germline CDR1 is KGHDR and CDR2 is SFDVKD. The CDR3 DNA follows: TGTGCCACCAGTGATTTTGACCGACCCCAAGGGCAAGGCTACACCTTC. As protein: CATSDFDRPQGQGYTF.

The V call is TRBV5-1, the J call TRBJ1-2; the D gene is possibly TRBD1 (6 bases). There are 11 residues in the CDR3. The V gene lost 4 bases and the J gene lost 5 bases, with 6 bases spanning the gap. Germline V CDR1 and CDR2: SGHRS, YFSETQ. The CDR3 protein is CASSQGYGYTF. The CDR3 bases are TGCGCCAGCAGCCAGGGGTATGGCTACACCTTC.

This clone was seen a single time. An end of the junction differs from the germline gene, which may be a read error. The J gene is TRBJ2-2, the V gene TRBV11-1; 10 bases match TRBD2. Germline V gene data show CDR1 as SGHAT and CDR2 as FQDESV (reference sequence). This CDR3 region has 15 residues. CDR3 in amino acids: CASSLAGVNTGELFF. CDR3 sequence (DNA): TGTGCCAGCAGCCTAGCGGGGGTTAACACCGGGGAGCTGTTTTTT.

CDR3 DNA: TGTGCCAGCAGCTTAGATCGGCCCCCGACACAGGGGACGAACACTGAAGCTTTCTTT. Translation gives CASSLDRPPTQGTNTEAFF. The J gene is TRBJ1-1, the V gene TRBV11-3; 7 nucleotides agree with TRBD1. The CDR3 runs 19 residues. With V trimmed by 0 bases and J by 1 base, 14 bases remained unmatched. Germline V lookup: CDR1 SGHNT, CDR2 YENEEA.

This clone appeared a few times. The CDR3 spells CATRRGTDSYEQYV. CDR3 nucleotides: TGTGCCACCCGTCGTGGGACGGACTCCTACGAGCAGTACGTC. V gene TRBV10-3 combines with J gene TRBJ2-7; D tentatively fits TRBD1 or TRBD2 (5 bases each). The germline V gene encodes CDR1 ENHRY and CDR2 SYGVKD. Trimming took off 10 bases at V and 0 bases at J, with 16 bases between the two ends. CDR3 length: 14 residues.

V gene TRBV3-1 (or the pseudogene TRBV3-2) combines with J gene TRBJ2-1; 8 bases map to TRBD1. The junction had 6 bases not matched to a gene; V was cut back by 4 bases and J by 4 bases. Germline CDR1 is LGHDT and CDR2 is YNNKEL (reference sequence). This CDR3 region has 15 residues. The CDR3 protein is CASSLRTGTYNEQFF. The CDR3 nucleotides read TGTGCCAGCAGCCTACGGACAGGGACATACAATGAGCAGTTCTTC.

The chain combines TRBV7-3 with TRBJ2-3, with 7 nucleotides matching TRBD2. Germline values: CDR1 SGHTA, CDR2 FQGTGA. The CDR3 has 18 amino acids. V dropped 1 base and J dropped 0; count of bases not matched to a gene: 10. The CDR3 region has the DNA TGTGCCAGCAGCTTAATGGGAGGGACGGTGACTAGCACAGATACGCAGTATTTT. Its translation is CASSLMGGTVTSTDTQYF.

The rearrangement joins TRBV24-1 to TRBJ2-1; D not resolved. This CDR3 contains 13 residues. The germline gives CDR1 KGHDR, CDR2 SFDVKD. V was clipped by 10 bases and J by 0 bases, with 9 bases between them. CDR3 nucleotide sequence: TGTGCCACTTCTGAGAGCTCCTACAATGAGCAGTTCTTC. It specifies CATSESSYNEQFF.

The rearrangement joins TRBV7-8 to TRBJ2-7; perhaps TRBD1 as D (6 bases). V was clipped by 2 bases and J by 4 bases, with 15 bases between them. The CDR3 covers 15 residues. Germline CDR1 SGHVS, CDR2 FQNEAQ. The CDR3 region has the DNA TGTGCCAGCAGCTTATGGGGGCAGGGGAGTTACGAGCAGTACGTC. Its protein is CASSLWGQGSYEQYV.

The chain carries TRBV10-3 and TRBJ1-2; no reliable D call. With 3 bases removed from V and 6 bases from J, the gap between germline ends came to 14 bases. Germline V lookup: CDR1 ENHRY, CDR2 SYGVKD. There are 14 residues in the CDR3. CDR3 nucleotide sequence: TGTGCCATCAGTGAAATGGGGTCTATGGATGGCTACACCTTC. As protein: CAISEMGSMDGYTF.